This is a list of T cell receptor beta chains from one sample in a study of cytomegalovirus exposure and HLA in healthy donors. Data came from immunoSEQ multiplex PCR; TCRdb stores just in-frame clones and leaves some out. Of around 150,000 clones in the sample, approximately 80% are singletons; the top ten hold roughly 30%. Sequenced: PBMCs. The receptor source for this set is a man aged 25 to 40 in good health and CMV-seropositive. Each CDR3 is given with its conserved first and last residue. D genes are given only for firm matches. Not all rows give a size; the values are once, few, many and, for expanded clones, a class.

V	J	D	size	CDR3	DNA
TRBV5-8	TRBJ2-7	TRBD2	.	CASSHRTGGYEQYF	TGTGCCAGCAGTCATCGGACGGGAGGCTACGAGCAGTACTTC
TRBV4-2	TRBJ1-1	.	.	CASSQEGGGLNTEAFF	TGTGCCAGCAGCCAAGAGGGCGGGGGGCTGAACACTGAAGCTTTCTTT
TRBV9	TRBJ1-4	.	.	CASSQQGLGEKLFF	TGTGCCAGCAGCCAACAGGGCTTGGGGGAAAAACTGTTTTTT
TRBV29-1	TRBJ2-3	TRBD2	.	CSVPGTSGGYTDTQYF	TGCAGCGTTCCCGGGACTAGCGGGGGGTACACAGATACGCAGTATTTT
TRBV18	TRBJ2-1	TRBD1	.	CASSPVQDRGTYNEQFF	TGTGCCAGCTCACCTGTCCAGGACAGGGGAACCTACAATGAGCAGTTCTTC
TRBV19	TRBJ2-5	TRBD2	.	CASSSALLAGGPKTQYF	TGTGCCAGTAGTTCCGCCCTTCTAGCGGGGGGGCCTAAGACCCAGTACTTC
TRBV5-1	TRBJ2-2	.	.	CASSLYRSGELFF	TGCGCCAGCAGCTTATACAGGTCCGGGGAGCTGTTTTTT
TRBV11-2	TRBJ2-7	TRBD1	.	CASSLAGQGYEQYF	TGTGCCAGCAGCTTAGCGGGACAGGGCTACGAGCAGTACTTC
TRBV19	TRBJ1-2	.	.	CASSIAPAGFGGYTF	TGTGCCAGTAGTATTGCCCCGGCCGGGTTCGGCGGCTACACCTTC
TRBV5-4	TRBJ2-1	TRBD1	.	CASSLNRGAEQFF	TGTGCCAGCAGCTTGAACAGGGGAGCTGAGCAGTTCTTC
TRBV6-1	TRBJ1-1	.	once	CATQGRGGTEAFF	TGTGCCACCCAGGGGAGAGGTGGCACTGAAGCTTTCTTT
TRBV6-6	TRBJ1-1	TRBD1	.	CASSGTGDTTEAFF	TGTGCCAGCAGTGGGACAGGGGATACCACTGAAGCTTTCTTT
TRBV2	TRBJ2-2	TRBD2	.	CASAGVRGGAGELFF	TGTGCCAGCGCGGGGGTTCGGGGGGGCGCCGGGGAGCTGTTTTTT
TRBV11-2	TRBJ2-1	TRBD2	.	CASSTPSGGGYNEQFF	TGTGCCAGCAGCACCCCATCGGGGGGAGGGTACAATGAGCAGTTCTTC
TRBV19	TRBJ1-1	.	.	CASSPTRQQNTEAFF	TGTGCCAGTAGTCCAACCCGACAACAGAACACTGAAGCTTTCTTT
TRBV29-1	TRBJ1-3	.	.	CSVGGAGNTIYF	TGCAGCGTTGGGGGCGCAGGAAACACCATATATTTT
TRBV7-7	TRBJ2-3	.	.	CASSPGVGGDTQYF	TGTGCCAGCAGCCCTGGTGTGGGAGGAGATACGCAGTATTTT
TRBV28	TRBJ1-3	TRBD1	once	CASSPHRTGRDTIYF	TGTGCCAGCAGTCCCCATCGGACAGGGCGAGACACCATATATTTT
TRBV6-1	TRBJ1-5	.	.	CASSTTGYSNQPQHF	TGTGCCAGCAGTACTACAGGGTATAGCAATCAGCCCCAGCATTTT
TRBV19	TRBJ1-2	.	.	CASRTEGGYGYTF	TGTGCCAGTAGAACAGAGGGAGGCTATGGCTACACCTTC
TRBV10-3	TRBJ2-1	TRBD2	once	CATGLAGNNEQFF	TGTGCCACTGGACTAGCGGGGAACAATGAGCAGTTCTTC
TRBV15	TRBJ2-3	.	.	CATSRQGFETDTQYF	TGTGCCACCAGCAGACAGGGTTTTGAAACAGATACGCAGTATTTT
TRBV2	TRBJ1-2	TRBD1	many	CASSADRGQGYGYTF	TGTGCCAGCAGTGCTGACAGGGGGCAAGGCTATGGCTACACCTTC
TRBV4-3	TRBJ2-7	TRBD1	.	CASSQDTGGYEQYF	TGCGCCAGCAGCCAAGATACAGGGGGCTACGAGCAGTACTTC
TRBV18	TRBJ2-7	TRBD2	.	CASSPRASGGSYEQYF	TGTGCCAGCTCACCACGGGCGAGCGGGGGATCCTACGAGCAGTACTTC
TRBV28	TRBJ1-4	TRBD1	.	CASSSQGDRGGTNEKLFF	TGTGCCAGCAGTTCGCAGGGCGACAGGGGAGGCACTAATGAAAAACTGTTTTTT
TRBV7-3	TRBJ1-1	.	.	CASSFGPSTEAFF	TGTGCCAGCAGCTTTGGGCCTTCCACTGAAGCTTTCTTT
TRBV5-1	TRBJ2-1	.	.	CASSPGGTATYNEQFF	TGCGCCAGCAGCCCTGGCGGGACAGCTACCTACAATGAGCAGTTCTTC
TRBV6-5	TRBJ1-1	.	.	CASREDTEAFF	TGTGCCAGCAGGGAGGACACTGAAGCTTTCTTT
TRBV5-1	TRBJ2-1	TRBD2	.	CASSLGSGTWDEQFF	TGCGCCAGCAGCTTAGGGAGCGGGACCTGGGATGAGCAGTTCTTC
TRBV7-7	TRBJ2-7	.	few	CASSLGGPYEQYF	TGTGCCAGCAGCTTAGGGGGGCCCTACGAGCAGTACTTC
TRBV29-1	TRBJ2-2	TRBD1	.	CSVGQGNTGELFF	TGCAGCGTTGGACAGGGGAACACCGGGGAGCTGTTTTTT
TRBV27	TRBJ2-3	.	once	CASSLRGGDTQYF	TGTGCCAGCAGTTTAAGAGGGGGAGATACGCAGTATTTT
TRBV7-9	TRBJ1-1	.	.	CASSYFQGDTEAFF	TGTGCCAGCAGCTATTTTCAGGGCGACACTGAAGCTTTCTTT
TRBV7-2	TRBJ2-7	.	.	CASSLSLGQVNEQYF	TGTGCCAGCAGCTTAAGTTTGGGCCAGGTGAACGAGCAGTACTTC
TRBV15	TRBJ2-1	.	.	CATSRGGRLGGNEQFF	TGTGCCACCAGCAGAGGGGGAAGGTTGGGGGGCAATGAGCAGTTCTTC
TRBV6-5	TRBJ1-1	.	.	CASRLIWRAEAFF	TGTGCCAGCAGATTAATCTGGCGGGCTGAAGCTTTCTTT
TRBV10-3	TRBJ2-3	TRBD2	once	CAISEQRGVTDTQYF	TGTGCCATCAGTGAACAGCGGGGGGTTACAGATACGCAGTATTTT
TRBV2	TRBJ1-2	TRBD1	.	CASSRDRNNYGYTF	TGTGCCAGCAGTCGGGACAGGAATAACTATGGCTACACCTTC
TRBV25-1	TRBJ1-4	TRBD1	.	CASSGTGGIANEKLFF	TGTGCCAGCAGTGGGACAGGGGGCATAGCTAATGAAAAACTGTTTTTT
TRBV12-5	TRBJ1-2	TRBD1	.	CASGLALAGTAASTF	TGTGCTAGTGGTTTGGCCTTGGCAGGGACAGCAGCTTCCACCTTC
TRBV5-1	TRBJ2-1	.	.	CASSFTAGVTYNEQFF	TGCGCCAGCAGCTTCACGGCAGGGGTCACCTACAATGAGCAGTTCTTC
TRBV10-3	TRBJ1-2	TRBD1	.	CAISEATGARGYTF	TGTGCCATCAGTGAGGCGACAGGGGCTCGTGGCTACACCTTC
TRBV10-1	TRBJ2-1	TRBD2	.	CASRSGGSGNEQFF	TGCGCCAGCAGGAGCGGGGGGTCTGGGAATGAGCAGTTCTTC
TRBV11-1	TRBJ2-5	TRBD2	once	CASSRTSGTQETQYF	TGTGCCAGCAGCCGGACTAGCGGTACCCAAGAGACCCAGTACTTC